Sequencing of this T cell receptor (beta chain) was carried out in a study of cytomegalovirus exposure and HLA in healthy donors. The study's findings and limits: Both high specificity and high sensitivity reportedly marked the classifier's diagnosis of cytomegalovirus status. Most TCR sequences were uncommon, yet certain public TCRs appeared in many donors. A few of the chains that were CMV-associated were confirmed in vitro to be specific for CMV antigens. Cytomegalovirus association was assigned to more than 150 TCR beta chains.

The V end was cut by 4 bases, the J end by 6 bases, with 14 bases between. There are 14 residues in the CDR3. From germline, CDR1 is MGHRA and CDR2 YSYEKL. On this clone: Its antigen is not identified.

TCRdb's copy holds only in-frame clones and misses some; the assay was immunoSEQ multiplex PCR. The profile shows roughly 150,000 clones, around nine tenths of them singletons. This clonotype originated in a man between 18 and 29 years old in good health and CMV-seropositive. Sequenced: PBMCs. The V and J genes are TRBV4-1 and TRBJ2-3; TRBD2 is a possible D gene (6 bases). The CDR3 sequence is CASSPGTRGDTQYF. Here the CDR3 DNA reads TGCGCCAGCAGCCCCGGGACTCGGGGGGATACGCAGTATTTT.